These T cell receptor beta chains were read from a single sample in a study of siplizumab effects on memory and regulatory T cells. Profiled with immunoSEQ multiplex PCR; TCRdb holds only in-frame clones, not every one. This table holds some 100,000 clones, about 91% found once. The sequencing sample was made of CD4+ T cells sorted from blood. The receptor set was obtained from a human donor in good health. Some clones in this sample may be carry-over from other donors' samples. CDR3s include the opening cysteine and the closing phenylalanine or tryptophan. A D gene is named only where the DNA matches it firmly. Size tells how often a clone was seen (once, few, many) or the class of an expanded clone, and some rows leave it out.

few | TRBJ2-3 | TRBD2 | TRBV7-9 | CASSFLAGVTDTQYF | TGTGCCAGCAGCTTTCTAGCGGGAGTGACAGATACGCAGTATTTT
few | TRBJ2-7 | NA | TRBV21-1 | CASSIGQGRPISYEQYF | TGTGCCAGCAGCATCGGACAGGGGCGACCTATCTCCTACGAGCAGTACTTC
NA | TRBJ2-6 | NA | TRBV2 | CASSEGGSGANVLTF | TGTGCCAGCAGTGAAGGAGGCTCTGGGGCCAACGTCCTGACTTTC
NA | TRBJ1-2 | TRBD1 | TRBV7-2 | CASSLADRGHGYTF | TGTGCCAGCAGCTTAGCGGACAGGGGGCATGGCTACACCTTC
NA | TRBJ2-1 | NA | TRBV9 | CASSVAFGTGTYNEQFF | TGTGCCAGCAGCGTAGCTTTCGGGACGGGGACCTACAATGAGCAGTTCTTC
once | TRBJ1-3 | NA | TRBV5-5 | CASSLLGTGNTIYF | TGTGCCAGCAGCTTGTTAGGGACGGGAAACACCATATATTTT
NA | TRBJ2-5 | TRBD2 | TRBV6-5 | CASSYKRESETQYF | TGTGCCAGCAGTTACAAGCGGGAGTCAGAGACCCAGTACTTC
NA | TRBJ2-1 | TRBD2 | TRBV28 | CASSLVQASGSNDEQFF | TGTGCCAGCAGTTTAGTTCAGGCTAGCGGGTCGAACGATGAGCAGTTCTTC
NA | TRBJ2-5 | TRBD1 | TRBV25-1 | CASSEQGAIETQYF | TGTGCCAGCAGTGAACAGGGGGCAATTGAGACCCAGTACTTC
once | TRBJ1-4 | NA | TRBV5-6 | CASSYLGTAPTNEKLFF | TGTGCCAGCTCCTACCTGGGGACGGCACCAACTAATGAAAAACTGTTTTTT
few | TRBJ2-7 | TRBD1 | TRBV11-2 | CASSPQGTGPYEQYF | TGTGCCAGCAGCCCACAAGGGACAGGGCCCTACGAGCAGTACTTC
NA | TRBJ2-5 | TRBD2 | TRBV6-4 | CASSTIAGASETQYF | TGTGCCAGCAGTACAATAGCGGGAGCATCAGAGACCCAGTACTTC
NA | TRBJ2-7 | TRBD1 | TRBV27 | CASSPDRFYYEQYF | TGTGCCAGCAGCCCGGACAGGTTCTACTACGAGCAGTACTTC
NA | TRBJ2-7 | TRBD1 | TRBV28 | CAIKGQGASYEQYF | TGTGCCATCAAGGGACAGGGGGCTTCCTACGAGCAGTACTTC
NA | TRBJ1-4 | NA | TRBV28 | CASSLAGELEKLFF | TGTGCCAGCAGTTTGGCAGGGGAGCTTGAAAAACTGTTTTTT
NA | TRBJ1-1 | NA | TRBV23-1 | CASSHRGGTEAFF | TGCGCCAGCAGTCATAGAGGAGGCACTGAAGCTTTCTTT
NA | TRBJ1-5 | NA | TRBV30 | CAWSVPWGPQAHQPQHF | TGTGCCTGGAGTGTACCTTGGGGACCCCAAGCACATCAGCCCCAGCATTTT
few | TRBJ1-2 | NA | TRBV6-6 | CASSSDGFAGYTF | TGTGCCAGCAGCTCGGACGGATTTGCGGGCTACACCTTC
NA | TRBJ2-1 | NA | TRBV9 | CASSALERTIYNEQFF | TGTGCCAGCAGCGCCCTAGAGAGGACCATCTACAATGAGCAGTTCTTC
once | TRBJ1-5 | NA | TRBV11-2 | CASSGGPNQPQHF | TGTGCCAGCAGCGGAGGACCTAATCAGCCCCAGCATTTT
NA | TRBJ2-3 | NA | TRBV5-1 | CATKKNGRTDTQYF | TGCGCCACCAAAAAAAACGGGAGAACAGATACGCAGTATTTT
NA | TRBJ1-2 | TRBD1 | TRBV4-1 | CASSLTRTGENYGYTF | TGCGCCAGCAGCCTAACCCGGACAGGCGAAAACTATGGCTACACCTTC
NA | TRBJ2-2 | TRBD2 | TRBV5-1 | CASSFAGGTGELFF | TGCGCCAGCAGCTTCGCGGGGGGAACCGGGGAGCTGTTTTTT
NA | TRBJ2-1 | NA | TRBV7-7 | CASSLDRDNEQFF | TGTGCTAGCAGCTTAGATAGGGACAATGAGCAGTTCTTC
NA | TRBJ2-2 | NA | TRBV15 | CATSRGGPTNTGELFF | TGTGCCACCAGCAGAGGCGGTCCGACAAACACCGGGGAGCTGTTTTTT
NA | TRBJ2-2 | TRBD2 | TRBV9 | CASSVGWGLTNTGELFF | TGTGCCAGCAGCGTAGGATGGGGACTAACGAACACCGGGGAGCTGTTTTTT
NA | TRBJ2-2 | TRBD2 | TRBV4-2 | CASSQELLTSGDTGELFF | TGTGCCAGCAGCCAAGAACTCCTGACTAGCGGAGACACCGGGGAGCTGTTTTTT
NA | TRBJ1-5 | TRBD1 | TRBV28 | CASTPGQAYSNQPQHF | TGTGCCAGCACCCCTGGACAGGCTTATAGCAATCAGCCCCAGCATTTT
NA | TRBJ2-7 | NA | TRBV5-1 | CASRKAGTYYEQYF | TGCGCCAGCAGAAAGGCAGGGACTTACTACGAGCAGTACTTC
NA | TRBJ2-4 | NA | TRBV4-2 | CASSQGGQGMRENIQYF | TGTGCCAGCAGCCAAGGTGGTCAGGGGATGCGGGAAAACATTCAGTACTTC
NA | TRBJ1-2 | NA | TRBV6-1 | CASTPGAGRNYGYTF | TGTGCCAGCACTCCTGGAGCGGGACGTAACTATGGCTACACCTTC
once | TRBJ1-1 | NA | TRBV20-1 | CSASGRNEAFF | TGCAGTGCTAGCGGACGCAATGAAGCTTTCTTT
once | TRBJ2-7 | NA | TRBV5-6 | CASSLGGVRQYF | TGTGCCAGCAGCTTAGGAGGGGTAAGGCAGTACTTC
NA | TRBJ1-2 | TRBD1 | TRBV30 | CAWSEPNRGVYTF | TGTGCCTGGAGTGAGCCTAACAGGGGCGTCTACACCTTC
few | TRBJ1-1 | NA | TRBV6-1 | CASSWDPNTEAFF | TGTGCCAGCAGTTGGGACCCCAACACTGAAGCTTTCTTT
NA | TRBJ1-6 | TRBD1 | TRBV27 | CATSLNRRTGGLGSPLHF | TGTGCCACCTCCTTGAACCGCCGGACAGGGGGATTGGGTTCACCCCTCCACTTT
NA | TRBJ2-3 | NA | TRBV10-3 | CAISDPGTTRYF | TGTGCCATCAGTGACCCCGGGACAACGAGGTATTTT
NA | TRBJ1-4 | NA | TRBV6-1 | CASSETTRKLFF | TGTGCCAGCAGTGAGACGACAAGAAAACTGTTTTTT
once | TRBJ1-2 | TRBD1 | TRBV7-9 | CASSTGQGVHYGYTF | TGTGCCAGCAGCACAGGACAGGGCGTCCACTATGGCTACACCTTC
NA | TRBJ1-5 | NA | TRBV28 | CASSLGNRVGQPQHF | TGTGCCAGCAGTCTCGGAAACAGGGTTGGTCAGCCCCAGCATTTT
few | TRBJ2-3 | TRBD1 | TRBV2 | CASRLQGGLPNTQYF | TGTGCCAGCAGGTTACAGGGGGGCCTCCCCAATACGCAGTATTTT
NA | TRBJ2-4 | TRBD2 | TRBV27 | CASSLSRLAGPNIQYF | TGTGCCAGCAGTTTATCCCGACTAGCGGGGCCAAACATTCAGTACTTC
NA | TRBJ2-7 | NA | TRBV5-5 | CASSGQRGYEQYF | TGTGCCAGCAGCGGGCAGCGAGGCTACGAGCAGTACTTC
NA | TRBJ2-1 | TRBD2 | TRBV6-6 | CASSHTPWLGGNEQFF | TGTGCCAGCAGTCACACACCCTGGCTGGGGGGGAATGAGCAGTTCTTC
NA | TRBJ2-5 | TRBD1 | TRBV27 | CASSLSGTGEETQYF | TGTGCCAGCAGTTTATCCGGGACAGGGGAGGAGACCCAGTACTTC
NA | TRBJ2-5 | NA | TRBV5-6 | CASSSTFDAVYQETQYF | TGTGCCAGCAGCAGTACCTTCGACGCGGTATACCAAGAGACCCAGTACTTC